This TCR beta chain was captured in a study of response to subunit inactivated influenza vaccine. TCRdb passed the RT-PCR reads through MiXCR, listing each CDR3 protein once. The sample carries almost 250,000 distinct CDR3 sequences, approximately 12% recorded once. Study-level points and caveats: That few new T cells are recruited by each seasonal influenza vaccination was the authors' suggestion.

Note on this clonotype: Its antigen is unknown.

The CDR3 sequence is 12 residues long. V dropped 4 bases and J dropped 2 bases, with 6 bases sitting between them. CDR1 and CDR2 (germline): DFQATT, SNEGSKA (reference sequence). The chain joins TRBV20-1 to TRBJ1-5; D ambiguous. Sequenced material: non-naive T cells sorted from PBMCs, taken 14 to 15 days before vaccination. The receptor's source is a man in his fifties who received an inactivated influenza vaccine. The CDR3 spells CSAIYGNQPQHF. The CDR3 DNA reads TGCAGTGCTATCTATGGCAATCAGCCCCAGCATTTT.